This paragraph covers one TCR beta chain sequence. Unmatched junction bases numbered 8, after V lost 4 bases and J lost 4 bases. The CDR3 is made up of 15 amino acids. The V gene's germline CDR1 is SGHVS and CDR2 FNYEAQ. The authors split each subset's genomic DNA evenly across several immunoSEQ plates. TCRdb's copy holds only in-frame clones and misses some; the assay was immunoSEQ multiplex PCR. The sample has about 710,000 clones, roughly 72% seen once. The data belong to a study of shared clonotypes between healthy human individuals. The clonotype originates from a woman younger than 45 in good health. The chain combines TRBV7-6 with TRBJ2-3, with 7 bases aligning to TRBD2. Sequenced input: memory CD4+ T cells sorted from blood. Subset defined: CD45RA-negative fraction. The CDR3 is CASSSSLSGADTQYF. CDR3 bases: TGTGCCAGCAGCTCTAGCCTAAGCGGGGCAGATACGCAGTATTTT.